This T cell receptor (beta chain) was identified during a study of low-dose radiotherapy and immunotherapy resistance in tumors. About the research overall: Nivolumab was given to patients as a 240 mg flat dose every two weeks, and ipilimumab at 1 mg/kg every six weeks. Both were delivered intravenously.

Time point given: before trial treatment. The CDR3 is 14 amino acids. Trimming pared 7 bases from V and 4 bases from J, leaving 15 bases between. TRAV and TRBV primers primed cDNA for both TCRalpha and TCRbeta. Using a constant-region primer together with a V-primer adapter, TCRs were subjected to around 20 PCR cycles of amplification. TCRdb reprocessed the reads with MiXCR, giving one entry per CDR3 protein. The sample contains over 65,000 distinct CDR3 sequences, 15% to 20% of which appear only once. Ten or more counts support this clonotype. The origin of this receptor is a male donor with prostate cancer. The chain recombines TRBV12-3 or TRBV12-4 with TRBJ2-3; weak D call: TRBD1 (7 bases). The sample in question was PBMCs, obtained before treatment. CDR3 region: CASTRTTGADTQYF. The CDR3 DNA reads as TGTGCCAGCACACGGACTACAGGGGCAGATACGCAGTATTTT.